Shown below are 8 T cell receptor beta chains from a single sample sequenced in a study of blood T cells in healthy people across ages. Next came a second PCR, run for roughly 6 to 11 cycles, which used a sample-barcoded 5' primer along with a J-beta primer mix. TCRdb used MiXCR to reprocess the 5' RACE reads, holding one entry per CDR3 protein. The table includes about 900,000 distinct CDR3 sequences, approximately 65% detected once. Material: blood. Every receptor here comes from a man aged 25 to 40 in good health.

This clonotype was counted a few times. This chain's CDR3 is CASSQGAGIGGYTF. CDR3 in DNA: TGTGCCAGCAGCCAGGGGGCGGGAATCGGTGGCTACACCTTC. The chain links TRBV25-1 to TRBJ1-2; 8 bases are shared with TRBD1. Per the germline V gene, CDR1 is MGHDK and CDR2 is SYGVNS. The CDR3 extends over 14 amino acids. V lost 6 bases to trimming and J lost 7 bases; unmatched junction nucleotides: 10.

The sample holds a few counts of this clonotype. The chain has TRBV6-1 and TRBJ2-5; 8 nucleotides align to TRBD1. The CDR3 is 14 residues long. CDR1 is MNHNS, CDR2 SASEGT, per germline. V was pared by 4 bases and J by 4 bases, with 5 bases of the junction left unmatched. CDR3 nucleotides: TGTGCCAGCAGTGCGGACAGGGCTGGAGAGACCCAGTACTTC. It is translated as CASSADRAGETQYF.

This chain connects TRBV28 to TRBJ2-4; 10 bases fit TRBD1. The DNA end lines up better with TRBJ2-7; the J call may be wrong. This CDR3 spans 17 amino acids. Per germline, CDR1 MDHEN and CDR2 SYDVKM. The CDR3 spells CASSSIGIGTGDYEQYF. The CDR3 DNA reads as TGTGCCAGCAGTTCCATTGGAATCGGGACAGGGGATTACGAGCAGTACTTC.

Here the CDR3 DNA reads TGCGCCAGCAGCTTGACTAGCGGGGGGTATTACAATGAGCAGTTCTTC. This translates into CASSLTSGGYYNEQFF. J is TRBJ2-1 and V is TRBV5-1; 12 bases map to TRBD2. The V and J ends lost 1 base and 4 bases, in that order; junction bases with no gene match: 3. This CDR3 spans 16 amino acids. Germline V gives CDR1 SGHRS, CDR2 YFSETQ.

This clonotype was counted a few times. CDR3 loop: CASTLKSSYEQYF. In nucleotides, the CDR3 is TGTGCCAGCACACTTAAAAGCTCCTACGAGCAGTACTTC. V usage is TRBV28 and J usage is TRBJ2-7; D is ambiguous. Trimming cost V 7 bases and J 0 bases, with 10 bases left between them. CDR1 and CDR2 from the germline V gene are MDHEN and SYDVKM. The CDR3 is 13 amino acids.

The CDR3 DNA reads as TGCGCCAGCAGCCAAGCCCTAGGGACAGGGCATGGCTACACCTTC. Its translation is CASSQALGTGHGYTF. V gene TRBV4-1 combines with J gene TRBJ1-2; 9 bases map to TRBD1. CDR3 length equals 15 residues. Germline trimming cut 1 base from V and 6 bases from J; bases unmatched to any gene: 6. The germline V gene has CDR1 MGHRA and CDR2 YSYEKL.

V is TRBV7-9 and J is TRBJ1-4; no definite D call. Trimming stripped 1 base from V and 5 bases from J, with 5 bases between. This CDR3 is built from 13 residues. Germline V CDR1 and CDR2: SEHNR, FQNEAQ (reference sequence). CDR3 sequence: CASSLGANEKLFF. The DNA for the CDR3 is TGTGCCAGCAGCTTAGGAGCGAATGAAAAACTGTTTTTT.

This chain links TRBV13 with TRBJ2-2; D may be TRBD1 (5 bases). Deletions cut 10 bases from V and 4 bases from J, with 19 bases between. Germline values: CDR1 PRHDT, CDR2 FYEKMQ (reference sequence). The CDR3 has 15 residues. The CDR3 DNA reads as TGTGCCATCAGTGGGGCAGGAAGAGGCACCGGGGAGCTGTTTTTT. Translating gives CAISGAGRGTGELFF.